A selection of T cell receptor beta chains follows, all from one sample in a study of blood T cell repertoires in COVID-19. This table comes from immunoSEQ multiplex PCR, and its TCRdb copy is limited to in-frame clones, with some not included. In the table there are fewer than 300,000 clones, 80% to 95% of which are singletons. Sequencing input: peripheral blood. Receptors originate from a person between 18 and 30 years old with COVID-19, enrolled during active disease. The CDR3 runs from the conserved cysteine through the conserved F or W. D genes are given only for firm matches. Not every row has a clone size; where given, it reads once, few, many or a size class.

clone size: .; CDR3 length: 19; D gene: TRBD2; V gene: TRBV11-2; J gene: TRBJ2-7; CDR3 protein: CASSLALGLAGPSSYEQYF; CDR3 DNA: TGTGCCAGCAGCCTAGCCCTAGGACTAGCGGGCCCGAGCTCCTACGAGCAGTACTTC
clone size: .; CDR3 length: 19; D gene: .; V gene: TRBV28; J gene: TRBJ1-6; CDR3 protein: CASSPRLFAASSYNSPLHF; CDR3 DNA: TGTGCCAGCAGTCCCCGATTATTCGCGGCGAGCTCCTATAATTCACCCCTCCACTTT
clone size: .; CDR3 length: 13; D gene: .; V gene: TRBV6-4; J gene: TRBJ1-6; CDR3 protein: CASSSTPSSPLHF; CDR3 DNA: TGTGCCAGCAGCAGTACCCCTAGTTCACCCCTCCACTTT
clone size: .; CDR3 length: 16; D gene: TRBD1; V gene: TRBV15; J gene: TRBJ1-4; CDR3 protein: CATSREDRGHHEKLFF; CDR3 DNA: TGTGCCACCAGCAGAGAGGACAGGGGGCATCATGAAAAACTGTTTTTT
clone size: .; CDR3 length: 15; D gene: TRBD2; V gene: TRBV27; J gene: TRBJ2-2; CDR3 protein: CASSETSGRPGELFF; CDR3 DNA: TGTGCCAGCAGTGAGACTAGCGGGAGGCCCGGGGAGCTGTTTTTT
clone size: .; CDR3 length: 14; D gene: .; V gene: TRBV5-8; J gene: TRBJ1-1; CDR3 protein: CASSLAGKNTEAFF; CDR3 DNA: TGTGCCAGCAGCTTGGCCGGGAAGAACACTGAAGCTTTCTTT
clone size: .; CDR3 length: 14; D gene: .; V gene: TRBV28; J gene: TRBJ2-5; CDR3 protein: CASSLLQLQETQYF; CDR3 DNA: TGTGCCAGCAGTTTATTACAGCTCCAAGAGACCCAGTACTTC
clone size: .; CDR3 length: 15; D gene: TRBD2; V gene: TRBV5-4; J gene: TRBJ2-3; CDR3 protein: CASNKRGLSTDTQYF; CDR3 DNA: TGTGCCAGCAACAAGCGGGGTCTTAGCACAGATACGCAGTATTTT
clone size: .; CDR3 length: 14; D gene: TRBD1; V gene: TRBV7-2; J gene: TRBJ1-2; CDR3 protein: CASSMTGAPYGYTF; CDR3 DNA: TGTGCCAGCAGCATGACAGGGGCCCCCTATGGCTACACCTTC
clone size: .; CDR3 length: 13; D gene: TRBD1; V gene: TRBV12-3/TRBV12-4; J gene: TRBJ2-7; CDR3 protein: CASSTGVYHEQYF; CDR3 DNA: TGTGCCAGCAGCACAGGGGTTTACCACGAGCAGTACTTC
clone size: few; CDR3 length: 17; D gene: TRBD1; V gene: TRBV19; J gene: TRBJ1-2; CDR3 protein: CASSIGGQARANYGYTF; CDR3 DNA: TGTGCCAGTAGTATAGGGGGACAGGCCCGGGCTAACTATGGCTACACCTTC
clone size: .; CDR3 length: 14; D gene: TRBD1; V gene: TRBV7-9; J gene: TRBJ1-4; CDR3 protein: CASSRQGGFEKLFF; CDR3 DNA: TGTGCCAGCAGCCGACAGGGGGGATTTGAAAAACTGTTTTTT
clone size: .; CDR3 length: 12; D gene: .; V gene: TRBV5-5; J gene: TRBJ1-2; CDR3 protein: CASSSTVYGYTF; CDR3 DNA: TGTGCCAGCAGCTCGACAGTGTATGGCTACACCTTC
clone size: .; CDR3 length: 10; D gene: .; V gene: TRBV29-1; J gene: TRBJ1-5; CDR3 protein: CSVGDQPQHF; CDR3 DNA: TGCAGCGTCGGTGATCAGCCCCAGCATTTT
clone size: .; CDR3 length: 15; D gene: TRBD1; V gene: TRBV6-5; J gene: TRBJ1-3; CDR3 protein: CASSSGTGTGNTIYF; CDR3 DNA: TGTGCCAGCAGTTCGGGGACAGGGACTGGAAACACCATATATTTT
clone size: .; CDR3 length: 18; D gene: TRBD2; V gene: TRBV4-2; J gene: TRBJ2-3; CDR3 protein: CASSQGLAGGPGTDTQYF; CDR3 DNA: TGTGCCAGCAGCCAAGGACTAGCGGGAGGGCCGGGCACAGATACGCAGTATTTT
clone size: .; CDR3 length: 15; D gene: .; V gene: TRBV19; J gene: TRBJ1-3; CDR3 protein: CASIRRTGTGNTIYF; CDR3 DNA: TGTGCCAGTATCCGCCGTACAGGGACTGGAAACACCATATATTTT
clone size: .; CDR3 length: 13; D gene: .; V gene: TRBV19; J gene: TRBJ1-1; CDR3 protein: CASSPEVNTEAFF; CDR3 DNA: TGTGCCAGTAGCCCGGAGGTAAACACTGAAGCTTTCTTT
clone size: once; CDR3 length: 13; D gene: .; V gene: TRBV7-8; J gene: TRBJ2-7; CDR3 protein: CASSLGQNYEQYF; CDR3 DNA: TGTGCCAGCAGCTTAGGACAAAACTACGAGCAGTACTTC
clone size: .; CDR3 length: 14; D gene: TRBD1; V gene: TRBV6-5; J gene: TRBJ2-2; CDR3 protein: CASRYRGETGELFF; CDR3 DNA: TGTGCCAGCCGATACAGGGGGGAAACCGGGGAGCTGTTTTTT
clone size: .; CDR3 length: 11; D gene: .; V gene: TRBV19; J gene: TRBJ1-2; CDR3 protein: CATTDYYGYTF; CDR3 DNA: TGTGCCACTACAGATTACTATGGCTACACCTTC
clone size: .; CDR3 length: 14; D gene: .; V gene: TRBV7-2; J gene: TRBJ2-7; CDR3 protein: CASSFVQISYEQYF; CDR3 DNA: TGTGCCAGCAGCTTCGTCCAGATTTCCTACGAGCAGTACTTC
clone size: .; CDR3 length: 16; D gene: .; V gene: TRBV5-4; J gene: TRBJ2-7; CDR3 protein: CASSPDLALFSYEQYF; CDR3 DNA: TGTGCCAGCAGCCCAGACCTAGCGCTCTTTTCCTACGAGCAGTACTTC
clone size: .; CDR3 length: 13; D gene: .; V gene: TRBV2; J gene: TRBJ1-2; CDR3 protein: CASEPGRLYGYTF; CDR3 DNA: TGTGCCTCCGAACCGGGTCGCCTCTATGGCTACACCTTC
clone size: .; CDR3 length: 14; D gene: TRBD1; V gene: TRBV5-1; J gene: TRBJ2-7; CDR3 protein: CASSLDRGTYEQYF; CDR3 DNA: TGCGCCAGCAGCTTGGACAGGGGCACCTACGAGCAGTACTTC
clone size: .; CDR3 length: 14; D gene: TRBD2; V gene: TRBV19; J gene: TRBJ2-7; CDR3 protein: CASSSTSGAYEQYF; CDR3 DNA: TGTGCCAGTAGTTCGACTAGCGGTGCCTACGAGCAGTACTTC
clone size: .; CDR3 length: 14; D gene: .; V gene: TRBV19; J gene: TRBJ2-1; CDR3 protein: CASSTRGFYNEQFF; CDR3 DNA: TGTGCCAGTAGTACCAGGGGTTTTTATAATGAGCAGTTCTTC
clone size: .; CDR3 length: 13; D gene: .; V gene: TRBV2; J gene: TRBJ1-2; CDR3 protein: CANGEQGEWGYTF; CDR3 DNA: TGTGCCAACGGGGAACAGGGAGAATGGGGCTACACCTTC
clone size: .; CDR3 length: 15; D gene: .; V gene: TRBV2; J gene: TRBJ1-2; CDR3 protein: CASQSQGRGHYGYTF; CDR3 DNA: TGTGCCAGCCAAAGCCAGGGGCGCGGACACTATGGCTACACCTTC
clone size: .; CDR3 length: 13; D gene: .; V gene: TRBV5-5; J gene: TRBJ1-4; CDR3 protein: CASSLATIEKLFF; CDR3 DNA: TGTGCCAGCAGCTTGGCGACAATTGAAAAACTGTTTTTT
clone size: .; CDR3 length: 15; D gene: .; V gene: TRBV5-6; J gene: TRBJ1-2; CDR3 protein: CASSLALLGAYGYTF; CDR3 DNA: TGTGCCAGCAGCTTGGCCCTCTTGGGCGCCTATGGCTACACCTTC
clone size: .; CDR3 length: 17; D gene: TRBD1; V gene: TRBV28; J gene: TRBJ1-5; CDR3 protein: CASSLPGQGAKKQPQHF; CDR3 DNA: TGTGCCAGCAGCCTTCCGGGACAGGGGGCGAAGAAGCAGCCCCAGCATTTT
clone size: .; CDR3 length: 14; D gene: .; V gene: TRBV5-1; J gene: TRBJ1-3; CDR3 protein: CASSDSNSGNTIYF; CDR3 DNA: TGCGCCAGCAGTGACAGCAACTCTGGAAACACCATATATTTT
clone size: .; CDR3 length: 14; D gene: .; V gene: TRBV27; J gene: TRBJ2-7; CDR3 protein: CASSLSAAHYEQYF; CDR3 DNA: TGTGCCAGCAGTTTATCGGCAGCGCACTACGAGCAGTACTTC
clone size: .; CDR3 length: 14; D gene: .; V gene: TRBV18; J gene: TRBJ1-2; CDR3 protein: CASSGGSGNYGYTF; CDR3 DNA: TGTGCCAGCTCAGGCGGCTCAGGGAACTATGGCTACACCTTC
clone size: .; CDR3 length: 19; D gene: TRBD1; V gene: TRBV10-3; J gene: TRBJ2-4; CDR3 protein: CAISPGQGGSDGAKNIQYF; CDR3 DNA: TGTGCCATCAGTCCGGGACAGGGTGGGAGTGACGGGGCCAAAAACATTCAGTACTTC
clone size: few; CDR3 length: 12; D gene: TRBD1; V gene: TRBV12-3/TRBV12-4; J gene: TRBJ1-1; CDR3 protein: CASGTGSTEAFF; CDR3 DNA: TGTGCCAGTGGGACAGGGTCCACTGAAGCTTTCTTT
clone size: .; CDR3 length: 15; D gene: .; V gene: TRBV9; J gene: TRBJ2-3; CDR3 protein: CASSGGGALMDTQYF; CDR3 DNA: TGTGCCAGCAGCGGAGGGGGGGCGCTGATGGATACGCAGTATTTT
clone size: .; CDR3 length: 16; D gene: TRBD1; V gene: TRBV11-2; J gene: TRBJ2-1; CDR3 protein: CASSIGTVRSYNEQFF; CDR3 DNA: TGTGCCAGCAGCATCGGGACAGTGAGGTCCTACAATGAGCAGTTCTTC
clone size: .; CDR3 length: 15; D gene: TRBD2; V gene: TRBV7-8; J gene: TRBJ2-1; CDR3 protein: CASSLAGRDLNEQFF; CDR3 DNA: TGTGCCAGCAGCTTAGCCGGGAGGGATCTCAATGAGCAGTTCTTC
clone size: .; CDR3 length: 13; D gene: TRBD1; V gene: TRBV19; J gene: TRBJ2-7; CDR3 protein: CASSIGTGYEQYF; CDR3 DNA: TGTGCCAGTAGTATTGGGACAGGATACGAGCAGTACTTC
clone size: once; CDR3 length: 16; D gene: TRBD1; V gene: TRBV5-4; J gene: TRBJ2-2; CDR3 protein: CASSRGQEMNTGELFF; CDR3 DNA: TGTGCCAGCAGCCGCGGACAGGAGATGAACACCGGGGAGCTGTTTTTT
clone size: .; CDR3 length: 13; D gene: TRBD1; V gene: TRBV28; J gene: TRBJ2-7; CDR3 protein: CASSYGTGDEQYF; CDR3 DNA: TGTGCCAGCAGTTACGGGACAGGAGACGAGCAGTACTTC
clone size: .; CDR3 length: 15; D gene: .; V gene: TRBV7-9; J gene: TRBJ2-7; CDR3 protein: CASSVAGGVNYEQYF; CDR3 DNA: TGTGCCAGCAGCGTCGCTGGCGGGGTTAACTACGAGCAGTACTTC
clone size: .; CDR3 length: 16; D gene: TRBD2; V gene: TRBV27; J gene: TRBJ2-3; CDR3 protein: CASSLRGLAVTDTQYF; CDR3 DNA: TGTGCCAGCAGTTTACGGGGACTAGCGGTCACAGATACGCAGTATTTT
clone size: few; CDR3 length: 14; D gene: .; V gene: TRBV7-6; J gene: TRBJ2-5; CDR3 protein: CASSVTEVQETQYF; CDR3 DNA: TGTGCCAGCAGCGTTACGGAGGTACAAGAGACCCAGTACTTC